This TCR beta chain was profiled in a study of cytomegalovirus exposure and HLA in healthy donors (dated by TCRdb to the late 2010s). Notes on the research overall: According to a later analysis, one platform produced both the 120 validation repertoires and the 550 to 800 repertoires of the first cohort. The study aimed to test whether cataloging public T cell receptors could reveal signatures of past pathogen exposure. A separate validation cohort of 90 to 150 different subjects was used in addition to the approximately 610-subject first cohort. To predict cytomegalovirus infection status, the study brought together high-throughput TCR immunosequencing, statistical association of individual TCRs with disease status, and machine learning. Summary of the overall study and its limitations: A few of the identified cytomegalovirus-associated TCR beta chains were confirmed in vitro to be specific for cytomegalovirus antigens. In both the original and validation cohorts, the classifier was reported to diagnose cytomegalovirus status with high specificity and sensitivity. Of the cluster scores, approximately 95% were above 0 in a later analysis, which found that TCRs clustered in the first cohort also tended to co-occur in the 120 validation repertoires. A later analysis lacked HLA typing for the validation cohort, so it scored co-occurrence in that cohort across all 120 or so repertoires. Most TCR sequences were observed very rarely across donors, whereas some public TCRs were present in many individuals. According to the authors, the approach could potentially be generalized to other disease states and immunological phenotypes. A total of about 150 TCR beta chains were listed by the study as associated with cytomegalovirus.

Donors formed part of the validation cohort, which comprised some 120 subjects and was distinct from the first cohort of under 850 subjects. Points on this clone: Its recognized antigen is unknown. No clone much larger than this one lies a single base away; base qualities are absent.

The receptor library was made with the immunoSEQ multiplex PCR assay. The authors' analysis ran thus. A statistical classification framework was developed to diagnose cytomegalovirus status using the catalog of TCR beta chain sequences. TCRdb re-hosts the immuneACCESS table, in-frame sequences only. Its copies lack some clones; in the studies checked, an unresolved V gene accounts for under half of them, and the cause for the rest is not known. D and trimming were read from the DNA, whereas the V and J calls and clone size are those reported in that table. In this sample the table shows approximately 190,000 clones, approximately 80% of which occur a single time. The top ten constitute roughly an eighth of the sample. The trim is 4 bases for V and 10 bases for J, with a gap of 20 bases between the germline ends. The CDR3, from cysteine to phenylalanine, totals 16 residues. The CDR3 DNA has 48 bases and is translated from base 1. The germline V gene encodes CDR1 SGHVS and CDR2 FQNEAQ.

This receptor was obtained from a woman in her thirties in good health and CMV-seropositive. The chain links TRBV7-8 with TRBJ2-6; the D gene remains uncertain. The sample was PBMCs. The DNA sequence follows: TGTGCCAGCAGCTCTTCTTTGCTACTATCTTCTAACGTCCTGACTTTC. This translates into CASSSSLLLSSNVLTF.